The 18 T cell receptor beta chains presented below share a single source sample, sequenced in a study of lymphopenia after photon versus proton radiotherapy. TCRdb's copy holds only in-frame clones and misses some; the assay was immunoSEQ multiplex PCR. The data hold approximately 23,000 clones, with around 89% observed a single time. The starting material was peripheral blood, obtained from a patient treated with proton-based radiotherapy. Every receptor here comes from a man aged 80 or over with esophageal cancer.

In this sample, this clone turned up once. V gene TRBV19 combines with J gene TRBJ2-2; 10 positions match TRBD2. The CDR3 totals 16 residues. V shed 2 bases, J shed 3 bases, and the junction held 3 bases outside the gene matches. The germline CDR1 and CDR2 sequences are LNHDA and SQIVND (reference sequence). The CDR3 spells CASSIWLAGDTGELFF. The CDR3 DNA reads as TGTGCCAGTAGTATATGGCTAGCGGGAGACACCGGGGAGCTGTTTTTT.

Only a few counts were recorded for this clone. V is TRBV19 and J is TRBJ1-2, with 8 bases aligning to TRBD1. CDR3 length equals 14 residues. Per the germline V gene, CDR1 is LNHDA and CDR2 is SQIVND (reference sequence). Germline trimming cut 3 bases from V and 5 bases from J; bases unmatched to any gene: 5. The CDR3 sequence: CASSIRTGLYGYTF. As DNA, the CDR3 is TGTGCCAGTAGTATCCGGACAGGGCTATATGGCTACACCTTC.

The CDR3 loop reads CASSLLWTENTEAFF. CDR3 DNA: TGTGCCAGCAGCTTGTTATGGACAGAGAACACTGAAGCTTTCTTT. The V gene is TRBV5-5, the J gene TRBJ1-1, with a tentative D call TRBD1 (6 bases). This CDR3 has 15 amino acids. CDR1 SGHKS and CDR2 YYEKEE come from the germline V gene (reference sequence). Trimming shortened V by 1 base and J by 1 base, and 11 bases separated the two germline ends.

J is TRBJ2-1 and V is TRBV15; either TRBD1 or TRBD2 may supply D (5 bases each). There are 16 residues in the CDR3. The germline CDR1 and CDR2 sequences are LNHNV and YYDKDF (reference sequence). The ends were cut back, 0 bases at V and 3 bases at J, with 12 bases in the middle. This chain's CDR3 is CATSRESPGRYNEQFF. The CDR3 DNA reads TGTGCCACCAGCAGAGAATCTCCGGGACGCTACAATGAGCAGTTCTTC. Full variable domain (rest looked up from reference TRBV15 and TRBJ2-1): DAMVIQNPRYQVTQFGKPVTLSCSQTLNHNVMYWYQQKSSQAPKLLFHYYDKDFNNEADTPDNFQSRRPNTSFCFLDIRSPGLGDTAMYLCATSRESPGRYNEQFFGPGTRLTVL.

This clone has a single count. The chain is built from TRBV30 and TRBJ2-5; D may be TRBD1 (5 bases). In germline, CDR1 is GTSNPN, CDR2 SVGIG (reference sequence). This CDR3 comprises 13 residues. Between the trimmed V and J ends, which lost 4 bases and 5 bases, there was a span of 14 bases. CDR3 region: CAWTQSGLETQYF. The CDR3 coding sequence is TGTGCCTGGACCCAATCAGGGTTGGAGACCCAGTACTTC.

The V gene is TRBV4-1, the J gene TRBJ1-1; the D is unclear. V lost 3 bases, J lost 11 bases, and 19 bases lay in between. The CDR3 is 14 residues long. Germline-derived CDR1 and CDR2 are MGHRA and YSYEKL. CDR3 bases: TGCGCCAGCAGCCAGGCTGCCGGCCTGGGCAGGGCTTTCTTT. It codes for CASSQAAGLGRAFF.

This clone was recorded once. CDR3 in DNA: TGTGCCAGCAGCTTAGGTGTGGGAGGGCAAGAGACCCAGTACTTC. Its translation is CASSLGVGGQETQYF. The rearrangement joins TRBV7-2 to TRBJ2-5, with 7 bases aligning to TRBD2. CDR1 is SGHTA, CDR2 FQGNSA, per germline. The CDR3 is 15 amino acids. The J segment lost 2 bases and the V segment lost 1 base, leaving 4 bases of the junction unmatched. Full variable domain (rest looked up from reference TRBV7-2 and TRBJ2-5): GAGVSQSPSNKVTEKGKDVELRCDPISGHTALYWYRQSLGQGLEFLIYFQGNSAPDKSGLPSDRFSAERTGGSVSTLTIQRTQQEDSAVYLCASSLGVGGQETQYFGPGTRLLVL.

This clone was seen only once. The chain joins TRBV19 to TRBJ1-3, with TRBD1 as a possible D gene (6 bases). Germline-derived CDR1 and CDR2 are LNHDA and SQIVND (reference sequence). Trimming removed 4 bases at V and 0 bases at J, with 13 bases between. The length of the CDR3 is 16 residues. The CDR3 bases are TGTGCCAGTAGTACGGACAGTTTTCTCTCTGGAAACACCATATATTTT. It codes for CASSTDSFLSGNTIYF.

The chain links TRBV25-1 to TRBJ2-3; 7 bases are a match to TRBD1. V gave up 6 bases and J gave up 3 bases; unmatched junction bases: 3. Germline CDR1 reads MGHDK; CDR2 reads SYGVNS. CDR3 length: 13 residues. DNA for the CDR3: TGTGCCAGCAGCTTACAGGGGACAGATACGCAGTATTTT. Its protein product is CASSLQGTDTQYF.

V and J are TRBV6-6 and TRBJ2-7; D perhaps matches TRBD1 (5 bases). This CDR3 has 15 amino acids. Germline loops: CDR1 MNHNY, CDR2 SVGAGI (reference sequence). V was cut by 8 bases and J by 4 bases, with 21 bases left in between. For the CDR3, the DNA is TGTGCCAGCTTACTTACAGGACAAACCCCGTACGAGCAGTACTTC. Encoded protein: CASLLTGQTPYEQYF.

The genes are TRBV19 and TRBJ2-5; no definite D call. Per the germline V gene, CDR1 is LNHDA and CDR2 is SQIVND (reference sequence). The germline V and J ends were trimmed by 1 base and 5 bases, with 20 bases remaining between them. This CDR3 comprises 17 residues. The CDR3 DNA reads TGTGCCAGTAGTATAGTGGCCTCGGCGGCCGGTGTGGAGACCCAGTACTTC. Amino acids: CASSIVASAAGVETQYF. Supplemented by reference TRBV19 and TRBJ2-5, the full variable domain reads DGGITQSPKYLFRKEGQNVTLSCEQNLNHDAMYWYRQDPGQGLRLIYYSQIVNDFQKGDIAEGYSVSREKKESFPLTVTSAQKNPTAFYLCASSIVASAAGVETQYFGPGTRLLVL.

This chain joins TRBV5-1 and TRBJ2-1, with 10 bases aligning to TRBD2. The CDR3 has 15 residues. Germline V gives CDR1 SGHRS, CDR2 YFSETQ. J lost 4 bases, V lost 3 bases, and 4 bases had no gene match. The CDR3 reads CASSSLAGDYNEQFF. The DNA for the CDR3 is TGCGCCAGCAGCTCCCTAGCGGGGGATTACAATGAGCAGTTCTTC.

The V and J genes are TRBV6-1 and TRBJ2-3; D unclear. Trimming took off 7 bases at V and 4 bases at J, with 9 bases between the two ends. The CDR3 is 12 residues long. The germline gives CDR1 MNHNS, CDR2 SASEGT. The CDR3 DNA reads TGTGCCAGCAAGGGTGGTGCAGATACGCAGTATTTT. Translating gives CASKGGADTQYF.

The rearrangement joins TRBV9 to TRBJ2-1; TRBD1 matches at 8 bases. Germline-derived CDR1 and CDR2 are SGDLS and YYNGEE. The CDR3 length is 14 residues. V trimming: 2 bases; J trimming: 8 bases; junction bases outside the gene matches: 6. CDR3 nucleotide sequence: TGTGCCAGCAGCGTTGCGGACAGGGAGGATGAGCAGTTCTTC. The encoded protein is CASSVADREDEQFF.

V is TRBV13 and J is TRBJ2-5; D is possibly TRBD1 (5 bases). Looked up from germline, CDR1 is PRHDT and CDR2 is FYEKMQ (reference sequence). The CDR3 has 15 amino acids. With 4 bases removed from V and 5 bases from J, the gap between germline ends came to 17 bases. The CDR3 loop reads CASSSPTQGVETQYF. CDR3 sequence (DNA): TGTGCCAGCAGCTCCCCCACGCAGGGTGTCGAGACCCAGTACTTC.

The chain employs TRBV18 and TRBJ1-3; a weak D match, TRBD1 (6 bases). Trimming took 2 bases from V and 0 from J, leaving 14 bases between them. From germline, CDR1 is KGHSH and CDR2 LQKENI. The CDR3 covers 17 residues. The CDR3 region has the DNA TGTGCCAGCTCACCATCGACAGGACCTCTCTCTGGAAACACCATATATTTT. Translated: CASSPSTGPLSGNTIYF.

This clone has just a few counts. The V call is TRBV2, the J call TRBJ1-3; D is unresolved. Germline CDR1 and CDR2: SNHLY and FYNNEI. This CDR3 region has 15 residues. V was trimmed by 6 bases and J by 1 base, leaving 13 bases between them. CDR3 loop: CASRDFRRSGNTIYF. The CDR3 region has the DNA TGTGCCAGCAGGGACTTTCGACGGTCTGGAAACACCATATATTTT.

The chain recombines TRBV6-5 with TRBJ2-7, with TRBD2 matching over 12 bases. Looked up from germline, CDR1 is MNHEY and CDR2 is SVGAGI. This CDR3 contains 15 residues. The V and J ends lost 2 bases and 4 bases, in that order; junction bases with no gene match: 3. The CDR3 is CASSYRTSGTYEQYF. CDR3 in DNA: TGTGCCAGCAGTTACCGGACTAGCGGGACTTACGAGCAGTACTTC.